The TCR beta chain described here comes from a study of T cells expressing NK-cell markers. Study summary: Serological testing identified seven of the eight sequenced donors as HCMV-seropositive and one as seronegative.

Each CDR3 protein gets one entry in TCRdb, which reprocessed the 5' RACE reads and gives no DNA. The ten most abundant clones cover roughly 1.4% of a sample with about 460,000 distinct CDR3 sequences. Study-level results: There remained a lack of clarity about HCMV specificity of expanded NKG2C+ T cell clones.

The CDR3 spans 11 residues. Germline V lookup: CDR1 DFQATT, CDR2 SNEGSKA (reference sequence). A note on this clonotype: Its antigen is unidentified.

The rearrangement uses TRBV20-1 and TRBJ2-1; TCRdb's D call, TRBD1, is unchecked because there is no DNA. The sample comprised blood T cells: a sorted CD56 or NKG2C T cell subset, CD4+ or CD8+ T cells, or bulk PBMC T cells (not recorded which). The receptor was derived from a woman in her 50s in good health. The CDR3 spells CSAPVGFGQFF.